These T cell receptor beta chains were read from a single sample in a study of cytotoxic CD8 clonotypes in ibrutinib-treated CLL. Produced via immunoSEQ multiplex PCR; TCRdb's table is partial and in-frame only. The sample records around 70,000 clones, over 65% being singletons. The input for sequencing was PBMCs, taken after 24 months of ibrutinib treatment. The receptors derive from a human donor with chronic lymphocytic leukemia. The conserved cysteine and the conserved F or W are not part of the CDR3 here. D genes are given only for firm matches.

v_gene: TRBV28; d_gene: TRBD2; j_gene: TRBJ2-5; CDR3aa: ASSPLLAQPGETQY
v_gene: TRBV29-1; d_gene: NA; j_gene: TRBJ2-3; CDR3aa: SVEGLTDTQY
v_gene: TRBV30; d_gene: NA; j_gene: TRBJ1-2; CDR3aa: AWSGGVDYGYT
v_gene: TRBV10-2; d_gene: NA; j_gene: TRBJ2-4; CDR3aa: ASKSGAEDIQY
v_gene: TRBV29-1; d_gene: TRBD2; j_gene: TRBJ2-5; CDR3aa: SVGLAGETQY
v_gene: TRBV30; d_gene: NA; j_gene: TRBJ2-1; CDR3aa: AWSGVSRREQF
v_gene: TRBV28; d_gene: NA; j_gene: TRBJ2-3; CDR3aa: ASTLRQGLGTDTQY
v_gene: TRBV6-6; d_gene: TRBD2; j_gene: TRBJ2-7; CDR3aa: ASSPGTTSYEQY
v_gene: TRBV5-4; d_gene: NA; j_gene: TRBJ1-6; CDR3aa: ASSLIDGNNSPLH
v_gene: TRBV19; d_gene: TRBD2; j_gene: TRBJ2-2; CDR3aa: ASSPGLAGIGELF
v_gene: TRBV7-8; d_gene: NA; j_gene: TRBJ1-1; CDR3aa: ASSFVEAPNTEAF
v_gene: TRBV4-3; d_gene: NA; j_gene: TRBJ1-1; CDR3aa: ASSQVWGNTEAF
v_gene: TRBV7-6; d_gene: NA; j_gene: TRBJ2-7; CDR3aa: ASSLARLSEQY
v_gene: TRBV7-9; d_gene: NA; j_gene: TRBJ1-1; CDR3aa: ASSLSTKPGNTEAF
v_gene: TRBV19; d_gene: TRBD1; j_gene: TRBJ2-7; CDR3aa: ASSISTGTEYREQY
v_gene: TRBV7-6; d_gene: NA; j_gene: TRBJ2-1; CDR3aa: ASSLAHLRGEQF
v_gene: TRBV18; d_gene: NA; j_gene: TRBJ2-5; CDR3aa: ASSPPGGRVQETQY
v_gene: TRBV29-1; d_gene: NA; j_gene: TRBJ1-2; CDR3aa: SVEAGGYGYT
v_gene: TRBV7-9; d_gene: NA; j_gene: TRBJ2-1; CDR3aa: ASSPKRRLSYNEQF
v_gene: TRBV7-3; d_gene: TRBD2; j_gene: TRBJ2-7; CDR3aa: ASSPAGGYEQY
v_gene: TRBV5-4; d_gene: NA; j_gene: TRBJ2-3; CDR3aa: ASSLSIVTDTQY
v_gene: TRBV27; d_gene: NA; j_gene: TRBJ2-1; CDR3aa: ASSSPQLYEMQF
v_gene: TRBV28; d_gene: NA; j_gene: TRBJ1-2; CDR3aa: ASTERWAGGYGYT
v_gene: TRBV23-1; d_gene: NA; j_gene: TRBJ2-3; CDR3aa: ASIYRQAGVGGGDTQY
v_gene: TRBV18; d_gene: TRBD1; j_gene: TRBJ2-3; CDR3aa: ASSTGNTDTQY
v_gene: TRBV6-5; d_gene: TRBD2; j_gene: TRBJ2-3; CDR3aa: ASSLAGNTDTQY
v_gene: TRBV4-1; d_gene: TRBD1; j_gene: TRBJ1-5; CDR3aa: ASSQPMGQGDQPQH
v_gene: TRBV18; d_gene: NA; j_gene: TRBJ1-5; CDR3aa: ASSPGENQPQH
v_gene: TRBV25-1; d_gene: TRBD1; j_gene: TRBJ2-2; CDR3aa: ASSVTGAANTGELF
v_gene: TRBV11-2; d_gene: NA; j_gene: TRBJ2-3; CDR3aa: ASSFRASTDTQY
v_gene: TRBV5-1; d_gene: NA; j_gene: TRBJ2-3; CDR3aa: AGSPPRLADTQY
v_gene: TRBV9; d_gene: TRBD1; j_gene: TRBJ2-7; CDR3aa: ASTRSGTGGDEQY
v_gene: TRBV5-1; d_gene: NA; j_gene: TRBJ2-2; CDR3aa: ASSLIATGELF
v_gene: TRBV5-4; d_gene: NA; j_gene: TRBJ1-2; CDR3aa: ASSQDTHGYT
v_gene: TRBV10-2; d_gene: TRBD1; j_gene: TRBJ2-7; CDR3aa: ASSDFFSGQGQYEQY
v_gene: TRBV7-2; d_gene: NA; j_gene: TRBJ2-7; CDR3aa: ASSRGGEREQY
v_gene: TRBV2; d_gene: NA; j_gene: TRBJ2-7; CDR3aa: ASRTALSYEQY
v_gene: TRBV2; d_gene: NA; j_gene: TRBJ1-4; CDR3aa: ASSEGGEHSEKLF
v_gene: TRBV19; d_gene: TRBD1; j_gene: TRBJ2-7; CDR3aa: ASSVQGGIYEQY
v_gene: TRBV2; d_gene: NA; j_gene: TRBJ1-5; CDR3aa: ASSTQGRQPQH
v_gene: TRBV19; d_gene: NA; j_gene: TRBJ1-2; CDR3aa: ASLDRSNYGYT
v_gene: TRBV5-5; d_gene: TRBD2; j_gene: TRBJ2-7; CDR3aa: ASSLTGTSGFYEQY
v_gene: TRBV9; d_gene: NA; j_gene: TRBJ1-4; CDR3aa: ASSVVGGAGEKLF
v_gene: TRBV4-2; d_gene: NA; j_gene: TRBJ1-5; CDR3aa: ASSQGVGASQPQH
v_gene: TRBV13; d_gene: NA; j_gene: TRBJ2-1; CDR3aa: ASSPKGVYNEQF
v_gene: TRBV7-3; d_gene: NA; j_gene: TRBJ1-1; CDR3aa: ASSLSAGLNTEAF
v_gene: TRBV5-1; d_gene: NA; j_gene: TRBJ2-5; CDR3aa: ASSLWGGETQY
v_gene: TRBV13; d_gene: TRBD2; j_gene: TRBJ2-1; CDR3aa: ASSLGLAGGPRMMQF
v_gene: TRBV10-2; d_gene: TRBD1; j_gene: TRBJ2-3; CDR3aa: ASSAWGDRVADTQY
v_gene: TRBV29-1; d_gene: NA; j_gene: TRBJ2-3; CDR3aa: SVEDQGTDTQY
v_gene: TRBV28; d_gene: NA; j_gene: TRBJ1-1; CDR3aa: ASSGGGATNTEAF